This passage covers 19 T cell receptor beta chains from one sample sequenced in a study of T cell repertoires in cytomegalovirus infection. TCRdb re-analysed the reads in MiXCR, keeping a single row per CDR3 protein. Of 480,000 or so distinct CDR3 sequences in the sample, around 10% were seen once. Sequencing was performed on PBMCs. Every receptor here comes from a human donor in good health (CMV status not recorded). Some clones in this sample may be carry-over from other donors' samples.

V is TRBV29-1 and J is TRBJ2-7; 13 nucleotides agree with TRBD2. This CDR3 is 13 amino acids long. Germline V gene sequence: CDR1 SQVTM, CDR2 ANQGSEA. With V trimmed by 6 bases and J by 4 bases, 3 bases remained unmatched. The CDR3 DNA reads TGCAGCGTCGGACTAGCGGGGGCTTACGAGCAGTACTTC. It yields the protein CSVGLAGAYEQYF.

This clonotype came up a few times. The rearrangement links TRBV2 to TRBJ1-2; D is perhaps TRBD1 (5 bases). Between the trimmed V and J ends, which lost 4 bases and 4 bases, there was a span of 7 bases. The CDR3 consists of 12 residues. In germline, CDR1 is SNHLY, CDR2 FYNNEI. The CDR3 region is CASSGQFYGYTF. CDR3 in DNA: TGTGCCAGCAGTGGACAGTTCTATGGCTACACCTTC. The entire variable domain, with the rest obtained from reference TRBV2 and TRBJ1-2, is as follows: EPEVTQTPSHQVTQMGQEVILRCVPISNHLYFYWYRQILGQKVEFLVSFYNNEISEKSEIFDDQFSVERPDGSNFTLKIRSTKLEDSAMYFCASSGQFYGYTFGSGTRLTVV.

This clonotype was found many times. The chain carries TRBV6-6 and TRBJ1-1, with a possible D match to TRBD1 (5 bases). Germline CDR1 MNHNY, CDR2 SVGAGI (reference sequence). The CDR3 has 14 residues. Trimming removed 2 bases from V and 4 bases from J, with 11 bases in between. CDR3 nucleotide sequence: TGTGCCAGCAGTTACAATGATGGGGGCACTGAAGCTTTCTTT. Amino acids: CASSYNDGGTEAFF.

At least ten counts were recorded for this clonotype. The J gene is TRBJ2-5, the V gene TRBV5-1; 14 nucleotides agree with TRBD2. Germline trimming cut 2 bases from V and 0 bases from J; bases unmatched to any gene: 15. In germline, CDR1 is SGHRS, CDR2 YFSETQ. The CDR3 spans 21 residues. CDR3 protein: CASSFKLDTGLAGVHQETQYF. In DNA, the CDR3 is TGCGCCAGCAGCTTTAAGCTAGACACGGGACTAGCGGGAGTCCACCAAGAGACCCAGTACTTC. Using reference TRBV5-1 and TRBJ2-5 for the parts outside the CDR3, the full variable domain is KAGVTQTPRYLIKTRGQQVTLSCSPISGHRSVSWYQQTPGQGLQFLFEYFSETQRNKGNFPGRFSGRQFSNSRSEMNVSTLELGDSALYLCASSFKLDTGLAGVHQETQYFGPGTRLLVL.

The J gene is TRBJ2-2, the V gene TRBV14; D may match TRBD1 or TRBD2 (5 bases each). The germline V gene encodes CDR1 SGHDN and CDR2 FVKESK. With 4 bases removed from V and 5 bases from J, the gap between germline ends came to 14 bases. CDR3 length: 15 residues. The CDR3 sequence: CASSRLSGRTGELFF. CDR3 sequence (DNA): TGTGCCAGCAGCCGACTCTCGGGGCGGACCGGGGAGCTGTTTTTT.

For this clonotype: It is likely a read error, because the conserved phenylalanine at the end of the CDR3 is missing. V usage is TRBV19 and J usage is TRBJ1-3, with D tentatively TRBD1 (5 bases). V lost 6 bases and J lost 0, with 12 bases in between. The germline V gene encodes CDR1 LNHDA and CDR2 SQIVND (reference sequence). CDR3 size: 15 residues. CDR3 residues: CASSMQGYSGNTIYL. Written as DNA, the CDR3 is TGTGCCAGTAGCATGCAGGGTTACTCTGGAAACACCATATATCTT.

There are many counts of this clonotype. The chain carries TRBV7-9 and TRBJ1-4, with 12 bases matching TRBD1. V dropped 5 bases and J dropped 8; count of bases not matched to a gene: 3. The CDR3 length is 14 residues. Germline assignment: CDR1 SEHNR and CDR2 FQNEAQ (reference sequence). The chain's CDR3 is CASSQGQGAEKLFF. The CDR3 DNA sequence: TGTGCCAGCAGCCAGGGACAGGGGGCAGAAAAACTGTTTTTT.

V usage is TRBV24-1 and J usage is TRBJ2-2; 11 nucleotides align to TRBD1. The junction had 1 base not matched to a gene; V was cut back by 3 bases and J by 2 bases. Germline V gene lookup returns CDR1 KGHDR and CDR2 SFDVKD. This CDR3 is built from 16 residues. This chain's CDR3 is CATSDRTGGNTGELFF. CDR3 DNA sequence: TGTGCCACCAGTGATAGGACAGGGGGCAACACCGGGGAGCTGTTTTTT.

This clonotype was counted many times. The chain recombines TRBV27 with TRBJ2-7; a possible D gene is TRBD2 (6 bases). Germline V gene sequence: CDR1 MNHEY, CDR2 SMNVEV (reference sequence). V was cut by 2 bases and J by 6 bases, with 14 bases left in between. This CDR3 is 14 amino acids long. CDR3 nucleotides: TGTGCCAGCAGTTTAAGGAGGGAACGGGGCGAGCAGTACTTC. This sequence encodes CASSLRRERGEQYF.

This clonotype was counted at least ten times. The chain uses TRBV7-2 and TRBJ2-1; 9 nucleotides align to TRBD1. The J segment lost 12 bases and the V segment lost 0 bases, leaving 9 bases of the junction unmatched. This CDR3 is built from 15 residues. CDR1 is SGHTA, CDR2 FQGNSA, per germline. The CDR3 loop reads CASSLAWGQGGWQFF. The CDR3 DNA is TGTGCCAGCAGCTTAGCCTGGGGACAGGGAGGATGGCAGTTCTTC.

This clonotype was recorded a few times. The rearrangement uses TRBV27 and TRBJ1-6, with 7 bases identical to TRBD1. V shed 2 bases, J shed 7 bases, and the junction held 5 bases outside the gene matches. Germline-derived CDR1 and CDR2 are MNHEY and SMNVEV (reference sequence). CDR3 length: 15 amino acids. CDR3 nucleotides: TGTGCCAGCAGTTTAAGGGACAGACTGAATTCACCCCTCCACTTT. It is translated as CASSLRDRLNSPLHF.

V is TRBV5-6 and J is TRBJ1-5, with no clear D. The V end was cut by 0 bases, the J end by 3 bases, with 7 bases between. Germline V gene sequence: CDR1 SGHDT, CDR2 YYEEEE. The CDR3 length is 14 residues. CDR3 loop: CASSLGHYNQPQHF. As DNA, the CDR3 is TGTGCCAGCAGCTTGGGCCACTACAATCAGCCCCAGCATTTT.

This clonotype occurred a few times. Given a much more abundant clone one base away, this may be a read error. The chain is built from TRBV12-3 or TRBV12-4 and TRBJ1-5, with 8 bases aligning to TRBD1. This CDR3 has 14 residues. With V trimmed by 6 bases and J by 3 bases, 4 bases remained unmatched. In DNA form, the CDR3 reads TGTGCCAGCAGCCCGGACAGGGTCAATCAGCCCCAGCATTTT. This gives the protein CASSPDRVNQPQHF.

This clonotype was counted between two and nine times. The V call is TRBV18, the J call TRBJ1-1; 9 bases fit TRBD1. The CDR3 consists of 15 residues. Unmatched junction bases numbered 15, after V lost 5 bases and J lost 11 bases. CDR1 is KGHSH and CDR2 is LQKENI in the germline V gene. The DNA for the CDR3 is TGTGCCAGCTCATCCTCCGGGGACAGGGTTACTGTTGCTTTCTTT. Translated: CASSSSGDRVTVAFF.

This clonotype was found a few times. The chain employs TRBV19 and TRBJ1-1, with 8 bases lining up with TRBD1. This CDR3 spans 17 amino acids. Germline V gene sequence: CDR1 LNHDA, CDR2 SQIVND (reference sequence). The J segment lost 4 bases and the V segment lost 3 bases, leaving 13 bases of the junction unmatched. CDR3 nucleotides: TGTGCCAGTAGTATTACCCCCCCGGACAGGGTGGCCACTGAAGCTTTCTTT. Its translation: CASSITPPDRVATEAFF. The full variable domain, its missing parts supplied by reference TRBV19 and TRBJ1-1, is DGGITQSPKYLFRKEGQNVTLSCEQNLNHDAMYWYRQDPGQGLRLIYYSQIVNDFQKGDIAEGYSVSREKKESFPLTVTSAQKNPTAFYLCASSITPPDRVATEAFFGQGTRLTVV.

This clonotype was recorded many times. As DNA, the CDR3 is TGTGCCAGCAGCCTTACCTCCGGCACAGGAGGATCGGGCGCTTTCTTT. It codes for CASSLTSGTGGSGAFF. The chain couples TRBV7-9 to TRBJ1-1, with D maybe TRBD1 (5 bases). V dropped 5 bases and J dropped 11 bases, with 27 bases sitting between them. The CDR3 has 16 amino acids. CDR1 and CDR2 (germline): SEHNR, FQNEAQ (reference sequence). The complete variable domain, with remaining parts taken from reference TRBV7-9 and TRBJ1-1, reads DTGVSQNPRHKITKRGQNVTFRCDPISEHNRLYWYRQTLGQGPEFLTYFQNEAQLEKSRLLSDRFSAERPKGSFSTLEIQRTEQGDSAMYLCASSLTSGTGGSGAFFGQGTRLTVV.

This clonotype was recorded a few times. J is TRBJ2-5 and V is TRBV13; TRBD2 agrees at 12 bases. The germline CDR1 and CDR2 sequences are PRHDT and FYEKMQ (reference sequence). J lost 1 base, V lost 4 bases, and 7 bases had no gene match. The CDR3 totals 17 residues. DNA for the CDR3: TGTGCCAGCAGCTCAATTGGGACTAGCGGGTTCCAAGAGACCCAGTACTTC. This encodes CASSSIGTSGFQETQYF.

The sample holds many counts of this clonotype. This rearrangement joins TRBV7-2 to TRBJ2-7; perhaps TRBD1 as D (5 bases). CDR1 is SGHTA and CDR2 is FQGNSA in the germline V gene. The germline V and J ends were trimmed by 5 bases and 6 bases, with 11 bases remaining between them. The CDR3 sequence is 12 residues long. DNA of the CDR3: TGTGCCAGCAGCGAACAGGATGCCGAGCAGTACTTC. As protein: CASSEQDAEQYF.

The V and J genes are TRBV27 and TRBJ2-5; a weak D match, TRBD2 (5 bases). Germline CDR1 MNHEY, CDR2 SMNVEV (reference sequence). This CDR3 has 16 amino acids. Trimming removed 5 bases from V and 2 bases from J, with 18 bases in between. The CDR3, as DNA: TGTGCCAGCAGTCCTAACCCCACTAGGCCTCAAGAGACCCAGTACTTC. This sequence encodes CASSPNPTRPQETQYF.